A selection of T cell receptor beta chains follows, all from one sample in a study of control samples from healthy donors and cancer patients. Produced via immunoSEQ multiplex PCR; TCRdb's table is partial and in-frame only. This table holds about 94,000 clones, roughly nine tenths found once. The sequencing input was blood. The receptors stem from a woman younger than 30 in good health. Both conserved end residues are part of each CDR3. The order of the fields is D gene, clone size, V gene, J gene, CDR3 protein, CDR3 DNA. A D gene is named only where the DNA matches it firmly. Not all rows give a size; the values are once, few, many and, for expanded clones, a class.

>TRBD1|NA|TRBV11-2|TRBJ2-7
CASSLVGQGSHEQYF
TGTGCCAGCAGCTTAGTGGGACAGGGATCCCACGAGCAGTACTTC
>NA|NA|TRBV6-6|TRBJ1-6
CASSTGMRSYNSPLHF
TGTGCCAGCAGTACAGGGATGCGCTCCTATAATTCACCCCTCCACTTT
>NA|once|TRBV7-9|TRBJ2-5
CASSLTLRGIQETQYF
TGTGCCAGCAGCTTAACCCTCCGGGGAATTCAAGAGACCCAGTACTTC
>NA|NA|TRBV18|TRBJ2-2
CASSPLGTGELFF
TGTGCCAGCTCACCTTTAGGCACCGGGGAGCTGTTTTTT
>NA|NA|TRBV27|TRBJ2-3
CASSGSRTDTQYF
TGTGCCAGCTCGGGGTCCCGCACAGATACGCAGTATTTT
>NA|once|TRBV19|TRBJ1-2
CASSIEKSHPGYTF
TGTGCCAGTAGTATAGAGAAGTCCCATCCGGGCTACACCTTC
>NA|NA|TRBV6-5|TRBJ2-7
CASRNLQGREQYF
TGTGCCAGCAGAAACCTTCAGGGCCGTGAGCAGTACTTC
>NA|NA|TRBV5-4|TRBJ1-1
CASSRIQGGTEAFF
TGTGCCAGCAGCCGAATCCAGGGTGGGACTGAAGCTTTCTTT
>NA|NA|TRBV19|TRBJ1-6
CASSIGGESPLHF
TGTGCCAGTAGTATTGGGGGGGAATCACCCCTCCACTTT
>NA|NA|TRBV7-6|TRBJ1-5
CASSSGGNQPQHF
TGTGCCAGCAGCTCCGGGGGCAATCAGCCCCAGCATTTT
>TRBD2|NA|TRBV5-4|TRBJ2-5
CASSPGGLAGIQMKTQYF
TGTGCCAGCAGCCCGGGTGGACTAGCGGGTATACAAATGAAGACCCAGTACTTC
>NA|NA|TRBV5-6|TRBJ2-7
CASSLGREAYEQYF
TGTGCCAGCAGCTTGGGGAGGGAGGCCTACGAGCAGTACTTC
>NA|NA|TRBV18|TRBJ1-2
CASSPALGDYGYTF
TGTGCCAGCTCACCTGCCCTAGGCGACTATGGCTACACCTTC
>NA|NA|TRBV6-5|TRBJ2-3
CASSRSTDTQYF
TGTGCCAGCAGCCGTAGCACAGATACGCAGTATTTT
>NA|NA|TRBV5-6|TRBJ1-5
CASSRVGVNQPQHF
TGTGCCAGCAGCCGGGTGGGGGTCAATCAGCCCCAGCATTTT
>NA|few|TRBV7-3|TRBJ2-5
CASSLVETQYF
TGTGCCAGCAGCTTAGTCGAGACCCAGTACTTC
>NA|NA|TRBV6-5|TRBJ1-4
CASSYTGSTTNEKLFF
TGTGCCAGCAGTTACACAGGGTCAACAACTAATGAAAAACTGTTTTTT
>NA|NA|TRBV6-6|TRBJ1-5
CASSLQTHQPQHF
TGTGCCAGCAGTCTCCAGACCCATCAGCCCCAGCATTTT
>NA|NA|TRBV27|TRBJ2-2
CASSPLAPGGELFF
TGTGCCAGCAGTCCCTTAGCCCCGGGGGGGGAGCTGTTTTTT
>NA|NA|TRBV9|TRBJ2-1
CASSAPGLYEQFF
TGTGCCAGCAGCGCCCCCGGGTTATATGAGCAGTTCTTC
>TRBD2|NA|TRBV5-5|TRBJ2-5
CASSILAGGQETQYF
TGTGCCAGCAGCATTTTAGCGGGGGGACAAGAGACCCAGTACTTC
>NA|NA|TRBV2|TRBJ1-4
CAIDRDGNEKLFF
TGTGCCATCGACCGGGACGGTAATGAAAAACTGTTTTTT
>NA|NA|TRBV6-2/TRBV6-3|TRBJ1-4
CASSSQGQSEKLFF
TGTGCCAGCAGTTCGCAAGGACAGAGCGAAAAACTGTTTTTT
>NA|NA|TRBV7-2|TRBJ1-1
CASSFGNEAFF
TGTGCCAGCAGCTTCGGTAATGAAGCTTTCTTT
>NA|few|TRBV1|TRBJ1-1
CTSSQEGGGLATSNTEAFF
TGCACCAGCAGCCAAGAGGGGGGCGGACTGGCCACATCGAACACTGAAGCTTTCTTT
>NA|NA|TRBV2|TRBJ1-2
CAGKLNYGYTF
TGTGCCGGCAAGCTTAACTATGGCTACACCTTC
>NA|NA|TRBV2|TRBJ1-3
CASSTPTGLGNTIYF
TGTGCCAGCAGTACCCCGACAGGCTTGGGAAACACCATATATTTT
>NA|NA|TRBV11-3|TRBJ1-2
CASSSGPDGYTF
TGTGCCAGCAGCTCCGGGCCAGATGGCTACACCTTC
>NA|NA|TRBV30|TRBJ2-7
CAWWYEQYF
TGTGCCTGGTGGTACGAGCAGTACTTC
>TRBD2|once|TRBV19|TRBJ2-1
CASSGLAGASYNEQFF
TGTGCCAGTAGCGGACTAGCGGGTGCTTCCTACAATGAGCAGTTCTTC
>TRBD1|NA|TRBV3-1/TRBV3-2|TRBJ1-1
CASSLITGDAFF
TGTGCCAGCAGCTTAATAACAGGGGACGCTTTCTTT
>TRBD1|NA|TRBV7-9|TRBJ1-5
CASSLALGTDSNQPQHF
TGTGCCAGCAGCTTAGCGCTCGGGACAGATAGCAATCAGCCCCAGCATTTT
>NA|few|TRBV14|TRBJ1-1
CASSQGWTEAFF
TGTGCCAGCAGCCAAGGGTGGACTGAAGCTTTCTTT
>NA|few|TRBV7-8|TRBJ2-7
CASSFWGEQYF
TGTGCCAGCAGCTTTTGGGGCGAGCAGTACTTC
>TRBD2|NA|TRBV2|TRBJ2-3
CASRVSGGAVADTQYF
TGTGCCAGCAGGGTTAGCGGGGGGGCTGTCGCAGATACGCAGTATTTT
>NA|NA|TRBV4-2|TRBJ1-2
CASSQDSQGAGYTF
TGTGCCAGCAGCCAAGATAGTCAGGGTGCTGGCTACACCTTC
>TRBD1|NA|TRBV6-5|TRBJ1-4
CASRTGEVGEKLFF
TGTGCCAGCAGAACAGGGGAGGTTGGTGAAAAACTGTTTTTT
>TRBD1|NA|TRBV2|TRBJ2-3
CASTLGQNTDTQYF
TGTGCCAGCACCCTGGGACAGAACACAGATACGCAGTATTTT
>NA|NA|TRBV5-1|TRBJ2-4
CASSLEIAKNIQYF
TGCGCCAGCAGCTTGGAAATAGCCAAAAACATTCAGTACTTC
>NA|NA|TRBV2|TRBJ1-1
CASSEYEAFF
TGTGCCAGCAGTGAATATGAAGCTTTCTTT
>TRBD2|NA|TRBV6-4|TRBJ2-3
CASSDGAGGNTDTQYF
TGTGCCAGCAGTGACGGAGCGGGGGGGAACACAGATACGCAGTATTTT
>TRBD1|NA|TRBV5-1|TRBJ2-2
CASSFDGQGTGELFF
TGCGCCAGCAGCTTTGACGGACAGGGAACGGGGGAGCTGTTTTTT
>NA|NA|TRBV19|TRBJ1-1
CASRMETGNTEAFF
TGTGCCAGTAGAATGGAGACGGGAAACACTGAAGCTTTCTTT
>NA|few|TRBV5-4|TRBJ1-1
CASSFFNTEAFF
TGTGCCAGCAGCTTTTTTAACACTGAAGCTTTCTTT
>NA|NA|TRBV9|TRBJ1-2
CASSAPGGGFGGYTF
TGTGCCAGCAGCGCCCCCGGGGGGGGATTCGGGGGCTACACCTTC
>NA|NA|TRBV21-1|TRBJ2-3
CASSPQRGTNTDTQYF
TGTGCCAGCAGCCCTCAGCGGGGGACTAACACAGATACGCAGTATTTT